One sample yielded the 30 T cell receptor beta chains listed below, sequenced in a study of beta chain features in type 1 diabetes. These TCRs are of unknown antigen specificity. Sequencing targeted expressed TCRB transcripts, as all isolated RNA had been reverse transcribed. The protocol was immunoSEQ multiplex PCR, while the TCRdb copy is restricted to in-frame clones and leaves out a portion. This sample yields 300,000 or so clones, of which around an eighth are seen a single time; about 0.017% belongs to the top ten. General observations from the study: In all four CD4+ subsets, TCRB CDR3 length was significantly, moderately reduced in type 1 diabetes.

Sequencing was carried out using naive CD4+ T cells from blood. The receptors were gathered from a man aged 25-40 years with type 1 diabetes.

In its sample, this clone was seen a few times. The chain carries TRBV15 and TRBJ1-5, with 7 bases identical to TRBD1. V was pared by 0 bases and J by 3 bases, with 5 bases of the junction left unmatched. The CDR3 is 16 amino acids. CDR1 and CDR2 from the germline V gene are LNHNV and YYDKDF (reference sequence). CDR3 DNA sequence: TGTGCCACCAGCAGAGATCACGGGACAGCCAATCAGCCCCAGCATTTT. Its protein product is CATSRDHGTANQPQHF. The full variable domain, rest sourced from reference TRBV15 and TRBJ1-5, is DAMVIQNPRYQVTQFGKPVTLSCSQTLNHNVMYWYQQKSSQAPKLLFHYYDKDFNNEADTPDNFQSRRPNTSFCFLDIRSPGLGDTAMYLCATSRDHGTANQPQHFGDGTRLSIL.

This clone occurred a few times. V gene TRBV28 combines with J gene TRBJ1-1, with D tentatively TRBD1 (6 bases). V was cut by 5 bases and J by 8 bases, with 15 bases left in between. CDR1 is MDHEN and CDR2 is SYDVKM in the germline V gene. The CDR3 runs to 13 residues. CDR3 in amino acids: CASSVYRETEAFF. CDR3 coding DNA: TGTGCCAGCAGTGTCTACAGGGAGACCGAAGCTTTCTTT.

The V gene is TRBV5-1, the J gene TRBJ2-5, with 14 bases that match TRBD2. V lost 2 bases and J lost 5; bases outside the gene matches: 5. Looked up from germline, CDR1 is SGHRS and CDR2 is YFSETQ. This CDR3 region has 16 residues. This CDR3 reads CASSFLGLAGVETQYF. CDR3 nucleotide sequence: TGCGCCAGCAGCTTTCTGGGACTAGCGGGAGTGGAGACCCAGTACTTC.

A few counts support this clone. The DNA of the CDR3 is TGTGCCAGCAGCCTAAACAGGGTTTCGGAGACCCAGTACTTC. Translation gives CASSLNRVSETQYF. The genes are TRBV7-8 and TRBJ2-5; weak D call: TRBD1 (6 bases). This CDR3 is 14 amino acids long. V shed 5 bases and J shed 5 bases, with 15 bases lying between them. CDR1 is SGHVS and CDR2 is FQNEAQ in the germline V gene.

This chain joins TRBV5-6 and TRBJ1-1; D gene unclear. Trimming removed 6 bases at V and 0 bases at J, with 18 bases between. CDR1 is SGHDT, CDR2 YYEEEE, per germline. The CDR3 has 16 residues. The CDR3 region is CASTFLSPPMNTEAFF. CDR3 DNA: TGTGCCAGCACCTTTCTGAGTCCTCCGATGAACACTGAAGCTTTCTTT. The whole variable domain, remainder taken from reference TRBV5-6 and TRBJ1-1, is DAGVTQSPTHLIKTRGQQVTLRCSPKSGHDTVSWYQQALGQGPQFIFQYYEEEERQRGNFPDRFSGHQFPNYSSELNVNALLLGDSALYLCASTFLSPPMNTEAFFGQGTRLTVV.

This clone was counted only a few times. This chain uses TRBV9 with TRBJ2-3; TRBD1 aligns across 9 bases. Germline CDR1 and CDR2: SGDLS and YYNGEE. CDR3 length: 18 residues. V dropped 1 base and J dropped 1; count of bases not matched to a gene: 10. The CDR3 DNA follows: TGTGCCAGCAGCGTACGACCACGGGGACAGGGTCGCACAGATACGCAGTATTTT. It yields the protein CASSVRPRGQGRTDTQYF.

This clone was counted between two and nine times. The chain employs TRBV7-2 and TRBJ2-1, with TRBD2 identical over 7 bases. Germline CDR1 and CDR2: SGHTA and FQGNSA. With 2 bases clipped from V and 10 bases from J, the junction kept 8 bases outside the gene matches. The CDR3 has 14 amino acids. CDR3 in amino acids: CASSLLTSLPEQFF. CDR3 coding DNA: TGTGCCAGCAGCTTATTGACTAGCCTACCAGAGCAGTTCTTC. The variable domain in full, completed from reference TRBV7-2 and TRBJ2-1, reads GAGVSQSPSNKVTEKGKDVELRCDPISGHTALYWYRQSLGQGLEFLIYFQGNSAPDKSGLPSDRFSAERTGGSVSTLTIQRTQQEDSAVYLCASSLLTSLPEQFFGPGTRLTVL.

The chain is built from TRBV28 and TRBJ2-7; 7 nucleotides match TRBD2. After removal of 0 bases from V and 1 base from J, the junction contained 3 bases not matched to a gene. CDR1 MDHEN and CDR2 SYDVKM come from the germline V gene. This CDR3 contains 15 residues. Here the CDR3 DNA reads TGTGCCAGCAGTTTATGGGCTAGCGGATCCTACGAGCAGTACTTC. It encodes CASSLWASGSYEQYF.

The sample holds a few counts of this clone. V is TRBV7-2 and J is TRBJ2-3; TRBD1 agrees at 8 bases. The CDR3 consists of 14 residues. V trimming: 5 bases; J trimming: 5 bases; junction bases outside the gene matches: 6. Germline CDR1 is SGHTA and CDR2 is FQGNSA. The CDR3 region has the DNA TGTGCCAGCAGCCTTAGCGGACAGGGAGATACGCAGTATTTT. Its protein is CASSLSGQGDTQYF. Using reference TRBV7-2 and TRBJ2-3 for the parts outside the CDR3, the full variable domain is GAGVSQSPSNKVTEKGKDVELRCDPISGHTALYWYRQSLGQGLEFLIYFQGNSAPDKSGLPSDRFSAERTGGSVSTLTIQRTQQEDSAVYLCASSLSGQGDTQYFGPGTRLTVL.

There are a few counts of this clone. The J gene is TRBJ1-1, the V gene TRBV13; 8 positions agree with TRBD1. The germline V gene has CDR1 PRHDT and CDR2 FYEKMQ (reference sequence). Trimming cost V 0 bases and J 3 bases; bases outside gene matches: 0. This CDR3 has 14 residues. The DNA of the CDR3 is TGTGCCAGCAGCTTAGGCAGGGGGCACACTGAAGCTTTCTTT. It translates to CASSLGRGHTEAFF.

A few counts support this clone. V is TRBV6-1 and J is TRBJ2-7; D is uncertain. The CDR3 is 16 residues long. Germline V lookup: CDR1 MNHNS, CDR2 SASEGT. V was clipped by 1 base and J by 1 base, with 14 bases between them. The CDR3 DNA reads as TGTGCCAGCAGTGAAGGAGAGAACCGCCCGTCCTACGAGCAGTACTTC. As protein: CASSEGENRPSYEQYF.

This clone was found a few times. The chain is built from TRBV27 and TRBJ2-1; 7 bases are shared with TRBD1. Germline CDR1 is MNHEY and CDR2 is SMNVEV (reference sequence). Trimming removed 5 bases from V and 10 bases from J; junction bases left unmatched: 11. The CDR3 loop spans 14 amino acids. The CDR3: CASSPQTGPSEQFF. As DNA, the CDR3 is TGTGCCAGCAGTCCCCAGACAGGGCCTTCGGAGCAGTTCTTC.

The genes are TRBV9 and TRBJ2-3; 10 bases are shared with TRBD1. Trimming at V came to 4 bases and at J to 5 bases, leaving 10 bases not matched to a gene. The CDR3 sequence is 16 residues long. Germline V gives CDR1 SGDLS, CDR2 YYNGEE. CDR3 in amino acids: CASSRSGTGVGDTQYF. DNA for the CDR3: TGTGCCAGCAGCCGTTCGGGGACAGGGGTCGGAGATACGCAGTATTTT.

The chain has TRBV19 and TRBJ2-7; 9 bases fit TRBD2. CDR3 size: 15 residues. V lost 5 bases to trimming and J lost 5 bases; unmatched junction nucleotides: 10. Germline V lookup: CDR1 LNHDA, CDR2 SQIVND (reference sequence). The CDR3 nucleotides are TGTGCCAGTAGTCCAGGGGGTAGCGGGAGCCACGAGCAGTACTTC. Protein sequence: CASSPGGSGSHEQYF.

The chain carries TRBV5-1 and TRBJ2-7, with 9 bases aligning to TRBD1. The CDR3 runs 16 residues. CDR1 SGHRS and CDR2 YFSETQ come from the germline V gene. Trimming took 2 bases from V and 4 from J; bases not matched to a gene: 10. CDR3 nucleotide sequence: TGCGCCAGCAGCTTCGAGATGCCGGGACAGGGATACGAGCAGTACTTC. It specifies CASSFEMPGQGYEQYF.

The chain employs TRBV5-1 and TRBJ1-1; D is undetermined. This CDR3 is built from 15 residues. Trimming removed 4 bases at V and 5 bases at J, with 18 bases between. CDR1 is SGHRS, CDR2 YFSETQ, per germline. The CDR3 DNA reads as TGCGCCAGCAGCCTCCCGGATGGAGGGTCTACTGAAGCTTTCTTT. Translated, it gives CASSLPDGGSTEAFF.

The J gene is TRBJ1-2, the V gene TRBV7-9; 10 bases are a match to TRBD1. The length of the CDR3 is 13 residues. Germline CDR1 SEHNR, CDR2 FQNEAQ (reference sequence). CDR3 nucleotides: TGTGCGAGCGAGGGGACAGGGGTCTATGGCTACACCTTC. This codes for CASEGTGVYGYTF.

The chain is built from TRBV6-5 and TRBJ2-5; 9 positions match TRBD2. The CDR3 covers 12 residues. CDR1 MNHEY and CDR2 SVGAGI come from the germline V gene. V lost 11 bases to trimming and J lost 3 bases; unmatched junction nucleotides: 4. CDR3: CAAGGREETQYF. CDR3 sequence (DNA): TGTGCCGCGGGGGGGAGGGAAGAGACCCAGTACTTC.

V is TRBV5-4 and J is TRBJ1-1; TRBD1 is a possible D gene (6 bases). Germline assignment: CDR1 SGHNT and CDR2 YYREEE (reference sequence). Trimming cost V 1 base and J 2 bases, with 9 bases left between them. The CDR3 loop spans 14 amino acids. CDR3 sequence: CASSLTGTNTEAFF. The CDR3 coding sequence is TGTGCCAGCAGCTTGACAGGGACCAACACTGAAGCTTTCTTT.

A few counts support this clone. This chain joins TRBV25-1 and TRBJ1-1, with D tentatively TRBD1 (5 bases). The V end was cut by 5 bases, the J end by 1 base, with 17 bases between. The CDR3 loop spans 16 amino acids. Germline loops: CDR1 MGHDK, CDR2 SYGVNS. The CDR3 spells CASSRGPPGQNTEAFF. The CDR3 coding sequence is TGTGCCAGCAGTAGGGGCCCGCCCGGGCAGAACACTGAAGCTTTCTTT.

The V gene is TRBV9, the J gene TRBJ1-2, with D unclear. This CDR3 is built from 14 residues. With 2 bases removed from V and 0 bases from J, the gap between germline ends came to 8 bases. From germline, CDR1 is SGDLS and CDR2 YYNGEE. CDR3 protein: CASSVGSPNYGYTF. The DNA of the CDR3 is TGTGCCAGCAGCGTGGGCAGCCCTAACTATGGCTACACCTTC.

This clone was detected only a few times. This CDR3 is CASSSPDRFSIGYTF. CDR3 in DNA: TGTGCCAGCAGTTCCCCGGACAGGTTCTCTATCGGCTACACCTTC. This sequence joins TRBV28 and TRBJ1-2; 7 nucleotides match TRBD1. After removal of 4 bases from V and 8 bases from J, the junction contained 13 bases not matched to a gene. The germline gives CDR1 MDHEN, CDR2 SYDVKM. The CDR3 extends over 15 amino acids.

In the case of this clone: In the same sample, other DNA sequences code for this CDR3. CDR3 loop: CASSIYASGAYNEQFF. DNA for the CDR3: TGTGCCAGTAGTATTTATGCTAGCGGGGCCTACAATGAGCAGTTCTTC. The J gene is TRBJ2-1, the V gene TRBV19, with 9 positions matching TRBD2. The CDR3 runs to 16 residues. The V and J ends lost 3 bases and 2 bases, in that order; junction bases with no gene match: 5. From germline, CDR1 is LNHDA and CDR2 SQIVND (reference sequence).

This clone was seen only a few times. This sequence joins TRBV9 and TRBJ2-2, with 7 bases fitting TRBD1. This CDR3 is built from 15 residues. Germline lookup yields CDR1 SGDLS and CDR2 YYNGEE. The V and J ends lost 0 bases and 6 bases, in that order; junction bases with no gene match: 5. The CDR3 reads CASSVEPTGSGELFF. DNA for the CDR3: TGTGCCAGCAGCGTAGAACCGACAGGGTCCGGGGAGCTGTTTTTT.

The gene calls are TRBV5-4 and TRBJ2-3; maybe TRBD2 (5 bases). This CDR3 region has 14 residues. Germline lookup yields CDR1 SGHNT and CDR2 YYREEE (reference sequence). Trimming cost V 4 bases and J 3 bases, with 12 bases left between them. CDR3 region: CASSPGLETDTQYF. CDR3 in DNA: TGTGCCAGCAGCCCGGGATTAGAGACAGATACGCAGTATTTT.

The gene calls are TRBV29-1 and TRBJ2-7; 12 positions match TRBD2. There are 18 residues in the CDR3. Germline trimming cut 6 bases from V and 2 bases from J; bases unmatched to any gene: 17. Germline V CDR1 and CDR2: SQVTM, ANQGSEA. CDR3 DNA sequence: TGCAGCGTGGTGGCCCAACTGACTAGCGGGAGTATGACCTACGAGCAGTACTTC. Encoded protein: CSVVAQLTSGSMTYEQYF.

There are a few counts of this clone. The chain is built from TRBV19 and TRBJ1-2; possibly TRBD1 for D (6 bases). CDR1 LNHDA and CDR2 SQIVND come from the germline V gene (reference sequence). The CDR3 loop spans 14 amino acids. V dropped 7 bases and J dropped 4 bases, with 16 bases sitting between them. The CDR3 coding sequence is TGTGCCAGTACCGTCCTTGGACAGAGCTATGGCTACACCTTC. Protein sequence: CASTVLGQSYGYTF.

This clone has a handful of counts. The chain links TRBV10-3 to TRBJ1-1, with D unclear. CDR3 size: 13 residues. Trimming pared 2 bases from V and 7 bases from J, leaving 11 bases between. Germline CDR1 and CDR2: ENHRY and SYGVKD. CDR3: CAISERERVEAFF. The CDR3, as DNA: TGTGCCATCAGTGAGCGGGAGAGGGTTGAAGCTTTCTTT.

The genes are TRBV7-6 and TRBJ2-1; TRBD1 is a possible D gene (6 bases). CDR1 is SGHVS and CDR2 is FNYEAQ in the germline V gene. The CDR3 is 14 amino acids. Deletions cut 1 base from V and 10 bases from J, with 14 bases between. The CDR3 protein is CASSLGGQSGEQFF. CDR3 bases: TGTGCCAGCAGCTTAGGCGGACAGTCTGGAGAGCAGTTCTTC.

This sequence joins TRBV30 and TRBJ2-7; 7 bases are shared with TRBD1. Per the germline V gene, CDR1 is GTSNPN and CDR2 is SVGIG (reference sequence). This CDR3 has 13 amino acids. V lost 2 bases and J lost 3; bases outside the gene matches: 4. CDR3: CAWSLQGVYEQYF. The CDR3 DNA follows: TGTGCCTGGAGTCTCCAGGGGGTCTACGAGCAGTACTTC.